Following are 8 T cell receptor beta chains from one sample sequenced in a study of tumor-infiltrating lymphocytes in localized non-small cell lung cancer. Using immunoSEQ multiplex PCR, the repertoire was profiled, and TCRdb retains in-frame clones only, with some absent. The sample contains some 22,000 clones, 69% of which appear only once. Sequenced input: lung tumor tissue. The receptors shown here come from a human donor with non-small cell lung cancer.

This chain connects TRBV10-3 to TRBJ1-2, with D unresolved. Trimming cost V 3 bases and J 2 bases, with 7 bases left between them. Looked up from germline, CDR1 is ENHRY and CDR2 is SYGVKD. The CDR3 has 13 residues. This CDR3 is CAISDGMNYGYTF. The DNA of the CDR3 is TGTGCCATCAGTGACGGGATGAACTATGGCTACACCTTC.

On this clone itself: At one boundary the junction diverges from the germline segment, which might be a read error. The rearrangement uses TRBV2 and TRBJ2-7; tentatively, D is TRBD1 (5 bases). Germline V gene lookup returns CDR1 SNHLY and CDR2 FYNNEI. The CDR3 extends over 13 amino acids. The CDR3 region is CASREGHIYEQYF. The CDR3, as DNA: TGTGCCAGCAGAGAAGGACATATTTACGAGCAGTACTTC.

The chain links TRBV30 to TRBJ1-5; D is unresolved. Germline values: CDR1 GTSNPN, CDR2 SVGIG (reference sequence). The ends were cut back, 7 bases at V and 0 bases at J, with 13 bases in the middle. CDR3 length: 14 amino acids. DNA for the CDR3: TGTGCCTCCGCGGCCGGATTTAGCAATCAGCCCCAGCATTTT. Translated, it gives CASAAGFSNQPQHF.

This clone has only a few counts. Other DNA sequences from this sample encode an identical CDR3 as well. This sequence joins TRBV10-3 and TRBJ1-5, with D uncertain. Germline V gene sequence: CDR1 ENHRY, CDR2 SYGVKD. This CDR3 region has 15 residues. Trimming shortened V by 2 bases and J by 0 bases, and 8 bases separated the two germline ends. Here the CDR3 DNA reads TGTGCCATCAGTGAGGGGAGAAATAGCAATCAGCCCCAGCATTTT. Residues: CAISEGRNSNQPQHF.

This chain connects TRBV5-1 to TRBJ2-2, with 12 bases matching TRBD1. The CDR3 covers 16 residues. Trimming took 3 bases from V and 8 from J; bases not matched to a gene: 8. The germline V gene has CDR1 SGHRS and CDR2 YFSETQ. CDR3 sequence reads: CASSSAGTGGQGELFF. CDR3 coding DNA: TGCGCCAGCAGCTCCGCCGGGACAGGGGGCCAAGGGGAGCTGTTTTTT.

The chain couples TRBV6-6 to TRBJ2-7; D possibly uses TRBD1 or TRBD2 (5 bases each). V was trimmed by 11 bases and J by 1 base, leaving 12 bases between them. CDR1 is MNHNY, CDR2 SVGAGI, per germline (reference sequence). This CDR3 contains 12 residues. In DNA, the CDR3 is TGTGCCGGTTCGGGGCATTCCTACGAGCAGTACTTC. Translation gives CAGSGHSYEQYF.

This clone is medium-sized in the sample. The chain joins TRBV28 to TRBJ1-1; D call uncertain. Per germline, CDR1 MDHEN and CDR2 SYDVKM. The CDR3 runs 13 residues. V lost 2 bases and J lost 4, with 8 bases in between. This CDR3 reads CASSLRITTEAFF. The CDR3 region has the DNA TGTGCCAGCAGTTTAAGGATTACCACTGAAGCTTTCTTT.

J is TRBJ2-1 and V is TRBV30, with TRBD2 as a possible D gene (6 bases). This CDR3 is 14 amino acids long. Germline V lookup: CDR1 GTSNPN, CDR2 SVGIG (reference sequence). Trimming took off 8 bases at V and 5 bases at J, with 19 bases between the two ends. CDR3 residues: CARFRRGGDNEQFF. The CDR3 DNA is TGTGCCCGTTTCCGACGGGGCGGGGACAATGAGCAGTTCTTC.